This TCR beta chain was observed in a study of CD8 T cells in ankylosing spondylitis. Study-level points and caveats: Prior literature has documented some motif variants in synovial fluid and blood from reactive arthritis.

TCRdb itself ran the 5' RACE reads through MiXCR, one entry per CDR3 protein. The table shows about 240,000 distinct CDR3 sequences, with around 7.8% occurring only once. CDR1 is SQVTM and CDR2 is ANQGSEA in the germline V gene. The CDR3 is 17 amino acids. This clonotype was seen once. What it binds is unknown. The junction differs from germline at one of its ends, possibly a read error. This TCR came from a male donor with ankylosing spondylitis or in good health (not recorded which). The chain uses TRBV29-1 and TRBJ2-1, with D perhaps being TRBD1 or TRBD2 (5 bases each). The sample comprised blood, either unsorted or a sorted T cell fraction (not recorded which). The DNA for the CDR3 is TGCAGCGTCGTAGGGACCTCTAGGATTCGTTCCTACAATGAGGAGTTCTTC. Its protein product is CSVVGTSRIRSYNEEFF.